A single sample gave rise to the 5 T cell receptor beta chains below, sequenced in a study of T cells in Graves' hyperthyroidism and ophthalmopathy. From RNA transcripts, TCR beta CDR3 regions were amplified. The HTBI set primed first-round TCR CDR3 RT-PCR. Each CDR3 protein gets one entry after TCRdb re-called the multiplex PCR reads with MiXCR. In the table there are roughly 380,000 distinct CDR3 sequences, approximately 15% of which are singletons. Specimen: blood. The receptors were sampled from a woman in her sixties with Graves' hyperthyroidism.

Details on this clonotype: With a much larger clone just one base away, this may be a read error. The chain has TRBV12-3 or TRBV12-4 and TRBJ2-2; the D gene is possibly TRBD2 (5 bases). V lost 4 bases and J 10 bases, leaving 19 bases between the germline ends. The CDR3 contains 15 residues. The CDR3 loop reads CASSSSGVAAEELFF. Here the CDR3 DNA reads TGTGCCAGCAGTTCCTCCGGGGTTGCCGCCGAGGAGCTGTTTTTT.

The sample holds many counts of this clonotype. The chain combines TRBV2 with TRBJ2-5, with D perhaps matching TRBD2 (5 bases). The CDR3 spans 15 residues. Germline lookup yields CDR1 SNHLY and CDR2 FYNNEI. Trimming cost V 3 bases and J 1 base, with 12 bases left between them. CDR3 protein: CASSDPSTSQETQYF. The CDR3 DNA sequence: TGTGCCAGCAGTGATCCTAGCACAAGCCAAGAGACCCAGTACTTC.

This clonotype was counted only a few times. V usage is TRBV5-1 and J usage is TRBJ1-1, with 7 nucleotides matching TRBD1. Germline loops: CDR1 SGHRS, CDR2 YFSETQ. V lost 5 bases to trimming and J lost 3 bases; unmatched junction nucleotides: 10. The CDR3 totals 15 residues. CDR3: CASRLTGRRYTEAFF. DNA of the CDR3: TGCGCCAGCAGGTTGACAGGGCGGAGGTACACTGAAGCTTTCTTT.

Turning to this clonotype: Since a much larger clone is just one base distant, this may be a read error. The rearrangement uses TRBV24-1 and TRBJ2-1, with D tentatively TRBD1 or TRBD2 (5 bases each). Germline V gives CDR1 KGHDR, CDR2 SFDVKD. There are 17 residues in the CDR3. V shed 1 base and J shed 2 bases, with 14 bases lying between them. CDR3 protein: CATSDFPGRSPYNEQFF. In DNA, the CDR3 is TGTGCCACCAGTGATTTCCCGGGACGCAGCCCCTACAATGAGCAGTTCTTC.

V and J are TRBV18 and TRBJ1-1, with a weak D call TRBD1 (5 bases). This CDR3 contains 14 residues. V was pared by 3 bases and J by 6 bases, with 14 bases between. Germline V gene sequence: CDR1 KGHSH, CDR2 LQKENI. DNA for the CDR3: TGTGCCAGCTCACCTGGGACGGGGGGTGCTGAAGCTTTCTTT. Amino acids: CASSPGTGGAEAFF.